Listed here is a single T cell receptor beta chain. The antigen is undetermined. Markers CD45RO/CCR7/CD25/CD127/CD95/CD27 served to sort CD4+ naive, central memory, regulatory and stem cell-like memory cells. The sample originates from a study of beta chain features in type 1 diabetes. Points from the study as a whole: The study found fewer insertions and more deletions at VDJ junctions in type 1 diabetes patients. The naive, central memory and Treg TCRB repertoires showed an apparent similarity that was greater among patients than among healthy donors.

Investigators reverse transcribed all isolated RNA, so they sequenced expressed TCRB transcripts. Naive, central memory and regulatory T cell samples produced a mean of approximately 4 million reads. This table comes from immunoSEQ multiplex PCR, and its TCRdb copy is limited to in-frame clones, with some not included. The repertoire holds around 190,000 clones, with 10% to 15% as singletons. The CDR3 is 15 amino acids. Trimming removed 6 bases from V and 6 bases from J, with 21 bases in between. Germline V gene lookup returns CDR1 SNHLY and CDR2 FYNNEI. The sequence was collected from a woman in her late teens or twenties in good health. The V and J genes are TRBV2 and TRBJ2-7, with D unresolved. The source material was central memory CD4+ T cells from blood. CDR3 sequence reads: CASSARRGNSGEQYF. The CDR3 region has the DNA TGTGCCAGCAGCGCGCGTAGAGGAAATTCGGGCGAGCAGTACTTC. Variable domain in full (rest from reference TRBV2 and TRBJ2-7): EPEVTQTPSHQVTQMGQEVILRCVPISNHLYFYWYRQILGQKVEFLVSFYNNEISEKSEIFDDQFSVERPDGSNFTLKIRSTKLEDSAMYFCASSARRGNSGEQYFGPGTRLTVT.